The rows below give T cell receptor beta chains drawn from one sample of a study of blood T cell repertoires in COVID-19. Sequencing used immunoSEQ multiplex PCR; TCRdb keeps in-frame clones, though not all of them. The sample carries approximately 200,000 clones, 70% to 90% recorded once. Material for sequencing was peripheral blood. Source of these receptors: a human donor with active or convalescent COVID-19. The donor label of this sample is uncertain. CDR3s include the opening cysteine and the closing phenylalanine or tryptophan. D genes are given only for firm matches. Not all rows give a size; the values are once, few, many and, for expanded clones, a class.

v_call	d_call	clone_size	j_call	cdr3_nt	cdr3_aa
TRBV6-4	.	.	TRBJ2-3	TGTGCCAGCAGTGACTCGGCCAGGGAAGATACGCAGTATTTT	CASSDSAREDTQYF
TRBV6-5	TRBD1	.	TRBJ2-5	TGTGCCAGCAGGGGAACAGGGGGTGGGACCCAGTACTTC	CASRGTGGGTQYF
TRBV5-4	.	once	TRBJ2-5	TGTGCCAGCAGCTTGGGGGGGGAAGAGACCCAGTACTTC	CASSLGGEETQYF
TRBV5-1	TRBD2	once	TRBJ2-7	TGCGCCAGCAGCTCTAGGACTAGCGGGCGCGAGCAGTACTTC	CASSSRTSGREQYF
TRBV5-5	TRBD2	.	TRBJ2-5	TGTGCCAGCAGCTTGGTAGCGGGGGGGCCGGAGACCCAGTACTTC	CASSLVAGGPETQYF
TRBV28	TRBD1	.	TRBJ2-1	TGTGCCAGCAGTTTGGGGACAGGGTTGTGGTCCTACAATGAGCAGTTCTTC	CASSLGTGLWSYNEQFF
TRBV3-1/TRBV3-2	.	.	TRBJ2-5	TGTGCCAGCAGCCAAGTGGCAGAGACCCAGTACTTC	CASSQVAETQYF
TRBV4-1	TRBD1	.	TRBJ2-5	TGCGCCAGCAGCCAAGCGACAGGGGAATACAAGAAGACCCAGTACTTC	CASSQATGEYKKTQYF
TRBV28	.	.	TRBJ1-1	TGTGCCAGCAGTGGTTCAGGGCTGATTGGTACTGAAGCTTTCTTT	CASSGSGLIGTEAFF
TRBV9	TRBD1	.	TRBJ1-2	TGTGCCAGCAGCGCCTCAGGGGGCCTTTATGGCTACACCTTC	CASSASGGLYGYTF
TRBV19	TRBD2	.	TRBJ2-1	TGTGCCAGTAGTGGGGGCCGGGCTAGCGGGAGGGCCGGTAATGAGCAGTTCTTC	CASSGGRASGRAGNEQFF
TRBV18	.	.	TRBJ1-3	TGTGCCAGCTCACCAGCCCGGGGGGAAGGAAACACCATATATTTT	CASSPARGEGNTIYF
TRBV30	TRBD1	.	TRBJ1-5	TGTGCCTGGAGTGTAGGGGGCTATCAGCCCCAGCATTTT	CAWSVGGYQPQHF
TRBV7-9	TRBD1	.	TRBJ2-7	TGTGCCAGCAGCCTAACAGGGGGATACGAGCAGTACTTC	CASSLTGGYEQYF
TRBV6-5	TRBD1	.	TRBJ1-1	TGTGCCAGCAGCTCGGTGACAGGGCGACCTGAAGCTTTCTTT	CASSSVTGRPEAFF
TRBV2	TRBD1	.	TRBJ2-5	TGTGCCAGCAGTGAAGGGGCAGGGGGCGCGGAGACCCAGTACTTC	CASSEGAGGAETQYF
TRBV6-2/TRBV6-3	TRBD1	.	TRBJ1-5	TGTGCCAGCAGTAGCGGACAGGGAGTAAGTTATAGCAATCAGCCCCAGCATTTT	CASSSGQGVSYSNQPQHF
TRBV10-2	TRBD2	.	TRBJ2-1	TGCGCCAGCAGTGATCAAGTTCGACTAGCGGGAGATCATGAGCAGTTCTTC	CASSDQVRLAGDHEQFF
TRBV2	TRBD2	.	TRBJ2-2	TGTGCCAGCAGTGAAAGGTCTGGGGGGGCGAACACCGGGGAGCTGTTTTTT	CASSERSGGANTGELFF
TRBV3-1/TRBV3-2	.	.	TRBJ1-1	TGTGCCAGCAGCCAAGATTTGACAGTATACACTGAAGCTTTCTTT	CASSQDLTVYTEAFF
TRBV3-1/TRBV3-2	TRBD2	.	TRBJ2-7	TGTGCCAGCAGCCGGACTAGCGGAATGGTGCAGTACTTC	CASSRTSGMVQYF
TRBV9	.	.	TRBJ1-1	TGTGCCAGCACCCCCCCCGAGGAAACTGAAGCTTTCTTT	CASTPPEETEAFF
TRBV10-3	TRBD2	.	TRBJ2-3	TGTGCCATCAGGTCTTCGGGACTAGTCACAGATACGCAGTATTTT	CAIRSSGLVTDTQYF
TRBV6-2/TRBV6-3	.	.	TRBJ1-5	TGTGCCAGCAGTTACCCAAAAAGTGGCGGGGGGGGCAATCAGCCCCAGCATTTT	CASSYPKSGGGGNQPQHF
TRBV14	TRBD2	.	TRBJ2-1	TGTGCCAGCAGCCTCGTTGGACTAGCGGGGGTTAATGAGCAGTTCTTC	CASSLVGLAGVNEQFF
TRBV6-1	.	.	TRBJ2-7	TGTGCCAGCAGTGAATCAGGGGCCGGGACTATAGCCTACGAGCAGTACTTC	CASSESGAGTIAYEQYF
TRBV10-3	TRBD1	.	TRBJ2-3	TGTGCCATCAGTGTACTCCGGGACAGGTTGAGGTTGAGCACAGATACGCAGTATTTT	CAISVLRDRLRLSTDTQYF
TRBV14	.	few	TRBJ2-7	TGTGCCAGCAGCCAAGATCGAGGCGAGCAGTACTTC	CASSQDRGEQYF
TRBV3-1/TRBV3-2	TRBD2	.	TRBJ2-7	TGTGCCAGCAGCCAAGGGACGGGAGGGGGCGAGCAGTACTTC	CASSQGTGGGEQYF
TRBV9	.	.	TRBJ2-7	TGTGCCAGCAGCGGGACAGCCTCTCACGAGCAGTACTTC	CASSGTASHEQYF
TRBV29-1	TRBD2	.	TRBJ2-3	TGCAGCGTCTCGACTAGCGGGGGGTCAGATACGCAGTATTTT	CSVSTSGGSDTQYF
TRBV6-4	TRBD2	.	TRBJ2-7	TGTGCCAGCAGTGATAGTCGGACTAGCGGGACCTCCTACGAGCAGTACTTC	CASSDSRTSGTSYEQYF
TRBV6-6	.	.	TRBJ2-3	TGTGCCAGCACCCCCCTGGACGGAGGATCCACAGATACGCAGTATTTT	CASTPLDGGSTDTQYF
TRBV19	TRBD2	.	TRBJ2-1	TGTGCCAGTAGTATGGGACAGGGGGTTCTGGGACTAGCGGGAGGTCCTGTTGATGAGCAGTTCTTC	CASSMGQGVLGLAGGPVDEQFF
TRBV6-6	TRBD1	.	TRBJ1-1	TGTGCCAGCAGTTACGCCGACAGGGTGAACACTGAAGCTTTCTTT	CASSYADRVNTEAFF
TRBV15	.	.	TRBJ2-7	TGTGCCACCAGCAGAGAGACAGCGCTCTACGAGCAGTACTTC	CATSRETALYEQYF
TRBV7-2	.	few	TRBJ2-7	TGTGCCAGCAGGCCAGACTGGAGCTCCTACGAGCAGTACTTC	CASRPDWSSYEQYF
TRBV19	TRBD2	.	TRBJ2-1	TGTGCCAGTAGTATCCAGCGGGGTTCCTACAATGAGCAGTTCTTC	CASSIQRGSYNEQFF
TRBV25-1	.	.	TRBJ1-1	TGTGCCACCGCCTTTGACAGAACCCCTGAAGCTTTCTTT	CATAFDRTPEAFF
TRBV28	.	.	TRBJ1-2	TGTGCCAGCAGTTCTCCCGCGGGGCCTCTGGGTAACTATGGCTACACCTTC	CASSSPAGPLGNYGYTF
TRBV3-1/TRBV3-2	.	.	TRBJ2-7	TGTGCCAGCAGCCCCGGTGGGGGACAAACCTACGAGCAGTACTTC	CASSPGGGQTYEQYF
TRBV7-9	TRBD1	.	TRBJ2-7	TGTGCCAGCAGCTTACAGACAGGGGGGTCCTACGAGCAGTACTTC	CASSLQTGGSYEQYF
TRBV4-2	.	few	TRBJ1-2	TGTGCCAGCAGCCAAGATGGCCTGATGGACTATGGCTACACCTTC	CASSQDGLMDYGYTF
TRBV5-5	.	.	TRBJ1-2	TGTGCCAGCAGATACGAAGGGGCCAACTATGGCTACACCTTC	CASRYEGANYGYTF
TRBV6-1	.	.	TRBJ2-2	TGTGCCAGCAGTGAAGCGAGCTTTGTGAGGGCGGGCGGGGAGCTGTTTTTT	CASSEASFVRAGGELFF
TRBV5-4	TRBD1	once	TRBJ1-3	TGTGCCAGCAGCGTGGGACAGGGGGGAAACACCATATATTTT	CASSVGQGGNTIYF
TRBV7-9	TRBD2	.	TRBJ2-7	TGTGCCAGCAGCCCGGGGGGACGTAAGCCGCCGTACTTC	CASSPGGRKPPYF
TRBV4-1	TRBD2	once	TRBJ2-1	TGCGCCAGCAGCCAAGATCGTTGGCGGGGGAAAACTGAGCAGTTCTTC	CASSQDRWRGKTEQFF
TRBV24-1	.	.	TRBJ2-1	TGTGCCACCAGTGATTTAGGGTCGGAGGATAGCAATGAGCAGTTCTTC	CATSDLGSEDSNEQFF
TRBV7-3	TRBD2	.	TRBJ2-3	TGTGCCAGCAGCGGGGGACTAGCGGGGAGGCTAGATACGCAGTATTTT	CASSGGLAGRLDTQYF
TRBV5-1	.	.	TRBJ1-1	TGCGCCAGCAGCTTACAGGTTAGGACTGAAGCTTTCTTT	CASSLQVRTEAFF
TRBV10-1	.	.	TRBJ1-1	TGCGCCAGCCGACCCGCTACAGGGCCAAACACTGAAGCTTTCTTT	CASRPATGPNTEAFF
TRBV20-1	.	.	TRBJ2-1	TGCAGTGCTGGGGGACTTAATGAGCAGTTCTTC	CSAGGLNEQFF
TRBV7-3	TRBD2	.	TRBJ2-3	TGTGCCAGCAGTCGCAGACTAGCGGACACAGATACGCAGTATTTT	CASSRRLADTDTQYF
TRBV6-5	.	.	TRBJ1-2	TGTGCCAGCAGTTACTCGCCGACAGGTCGTTCTGGCTACACCTTC	CASSYSPTGRSGYTF
TRBV27	.	.	TRBJ2-3	TGTGCCAGCAGCGGCTTAGCCCGCACAGATACGCAGTATTTT	CASSGLARTDTQYF
TRBV6-5	.	.	TRBJ1-6	TGTGCCAGCAGAAAAGGGGGAACGGAGAATTCACCCCTCCACTTT	CASRKGGTENSPLHF